These 14 T cell receptor beta chains were sequenced from one sample in a study of blood T cell repertoires in COVID-19. Assay used: immunoSEQ multiplex PCR; TCRdb lists only in-frame clones, some missing. The table shows fewer than 250,000 clones, with about 85% occurring only once. Sample: peripheral blood. The receptors were sampled from a man aged 25-45 years with active or convalescent COVID-19.

The chain has TRBV7-2 and TRBJ2-7; perhaps TRBD2 as D (5 bases). The germline V and J ends were trimmed by 1 base and 5 bases, with 15 bases remaining between them. Germline V gives CDR1 SGHTA, CDR2 FQGNSA. The CDR3 extends over 15 amino acids. This chain's CDR3 is CASSLGYREPDEQYF. In DNA form, the CDR3 reads TGTGCCAGCAGCTTAGGGTATCGGGAACCCGACGAGCAGTACTTC.

This chain joins TRBV27 and TRBJ2-6; TRBD1 aligns across 9 bases. CDR1 and CDR2 from the germline V gene are MNHEY and SMNVEV (reference sequence). The V and J ends lost 8 bases and 1 base, in that order; junction bases with no gene match: 9. The CDR3 spans 17 residues. CDR3 sequence reads: CASGTGTGLSGANVLTF. The CDR3 DNA reads as TGTGCCAGCGGAACCGGGACAGGGCTTTCTGGGGCCAACGTCCTGACTTTC.

Only a few counts were recorded for this clone. This sequence joins TRBV21-1 and TRBJ1-2. TRBV21-1 has pseudogene status. This CDR3 is built from 12 residues. The DNA of the CDR3 is TGTGCCAGCAGTAAAGGACTCTATGGCTACACCTTC. This codes for CASSKGLYGYTF.

The chain's CDR3 is CASSPGGRETQYF. CDR3 sequence (DNA): TGTGCCAGCAGCCCGGGGGGGCGAGAGACCCAGTACTTC. V gene TRBV5-4 combines with J gene TRBJ2-5, with 8 bases aligning to TRBD2. V was pared by 4 bases and J by 4 bases, with 3 bases of the junction left unmatched. Germline CDR1 is SGHNT and CDR2 is YYREEE (reference sequence). The CDR3 extends over 13 amino acids.

The chain is built from TRBV9 and TRBJ2-7; no clear D gene. Germline CDR1 is SGDLS and CDR2 is YYNGEE. Between the trimmed V and J ends, which lost 0 bases and 1 base, there was a span of 11 bases. This CDR3 has 15 residues. In DNA form, the CDR3 reads TGTGCCAGCAGCGTAGCCCCTGGCGGATCCTACGAGCAGTACTTC. Protein: CASSVAPGGSYEQYF.

The V call is TRBV19, the J call TRBJ1-1, with a possible D match to TRBD1 (6 bases). Trimming removed 7 bases from V and 1 base from J, with 19 bases in between. Germline lookup yields CDR1 LNHDA and CDR2 SQIVND (reference sequence). This CDR3 region has 16 residues. CDR3 loop: CASKPRQGLANTEAFF. CDR3 DNA: TGTGCCAGTAAACCCCGTCAGGGGCTCGCGAACACTGAAGCTTTCTTT.

This clone was seen only a few times. The J gene is TRBJ1-6, the V gene TRBV6-5; D not certain. Per germline, CDR1 MNHEY and CDR2 SVGAGI. This CDR3 region has 12 residues. Trimming pared 6 bases from V and 8 bases from J, leaving 8 bases between. The CDR3 DNA reads TGTGCCAGCAGACTATGGGATTCACCCCTCCACTTT. Amino acids: CASRLWDSPLHF.

This clone has just a few counts. The chain joins TRBV5-1 to TRBJ1-2, with 7 bases fitting TRBD1. The V gene end was trimmed by 4 bases and the J gene end by 8 bases; junction bases not matched to a gene: 14. This CDR3 has 15 amino acids. The germline V gene encodes CDR1 SGHRS and CDR2 YFSETQ. The CDR3, as DNA: TGCGCCAGCAGCGAGACCGACAGGGTTAGGGGCGGCTACACCTTC. This codes for CASSETDRVRGGYTF. Full variable domain (rest looked up from reference TRBV5-1 and TRBJ1-2): KAGVTQTPRYLIKTRGQQVTLSCSPISGHRSVSWYQQTPGQGLQFLFEYFSETQRNKGNFPGRFSGRQFSNSRSEMNVSTLELGDSALYLCASSETDRVRGGYTFGSGTRLTVV.

The rearrangement links TRBV7-9 to TRBJ1-4; 9 nucleotides align to TRBD1. J was trimmed by 0 bases and V by 11 bases; bases with no gene match: 7. The germline gives CDR1 SEHNR, CDR2 FQNEAQ (reference sequence). The CDR3 runs to 15 residues. Here the CDR3 reads CAGGDRAATNEKLFF. Here the CDR3 DNA reads TGTGCCGGCGGGGACAGGGCCGCAACTAATGAAAAACTGTTTTTT.

This rearrangement joins TRBV4-3 to TRBJ2-7; 7 positions match TRBD2. The V and J ends lost 0 bases and 2 bases, in that order; junction bases with no gene match: 4. Germline V gene lookup returns CDR1 LGHNA and CDR2 YSLEER. CDR3 length equals 15 residues. In DNA form, the CDR3 reads TGCGCCAGCAGCCAAGAGCTAGCGGTAGCCTACGAGCAGTACTTC. Translation gives CASSQELAVAYEQYF.

The chain employs TRBV6-4 and TRBJ2-2; perhaps TRBD1 as D (5 bases). Per the germline V gene, CDR1 is MRHNA and CDR2 is SNTAGT. V was pared by 1 base and J by 5 bases, with 11 bases between. The CDR3 is 15 amino acids. The CDR3: CASSDFPDSTGELFF. CDR3 in DNA: TGTGCCAGCAGTGACTTCCCCGACAGTACCGGGGAGCTGTTTTTT.

The genes are TRBV7-3 and TRBJ2-1, with 13 bases lining up with TRBD2. The germline V gene encodes CDR1 SGHTA and CDR2 FQGTGA. This CDR3 spans 19 amino acids. Unmatched junction bases numbered 13, after V lost 4 bases and J lost 4 bases. CDR3 residues: CASSSPGTSGIGWYNEQFF. Here the CDR3 DNA reads TGTGCCAGCAGCTCCCCCGGGACTAGCGGGATCGGATGGTACAATGAGCAGTTCTTC.

This chain joins TRBV6-6 and TRBJ1-2; TRBD1 aligns across 7 bases. The CDR3 has 14 amino acids. Germline V gives CDR1 MNHNY, CDR2 SVGAGI (reference sequence). Trimming cost V 2 bases and J 5 bases; bases outside gene matches: 5. The CDR3 DNA reads TGTGCCAGCAGTTACGACAGGGAAATGTATGGCTACACCTTC. Translated: CASSYDREMYGYTF.

The DNA for the CDR3 is TGTGCCAGCAGGGGTTCCGCGGCTAATGAAAAACTGTTTTTT. It encodes CASRGSAANEKLFF. V is TRBV6-5 and J is TRBJ1-4; D ambiguous. V was clipped by 6 bases and J by 3 bases, with 11 bases between them. The CDR3 totals 14 residues. Germline CDR1 and CDR2: MNHEY and SVGAGI.